What follows describes a single T cell receptor beta chain. This clonotype was counted at least ten times. Its antigen target is currently unknown. No base quality values were provided; no much bigger clone lies one nucleotide off. This entry comes from a study (dated by TCRdb to about 2015). Background on the whole study: The study set out to test whether tumor-infiltrating Tregs in breast cancer get recruited from blood Tregs or are instead converted in situ from other CD4+ T cell subsets. Study-wide conclusions, independent of this receptor: Tumor memory CD4+ T cell TCR gene usage clustered with blood and lymph node memory CD4+ cells and lymph node naive CD4+ cells. The TCR alpha and beta sequences of tumor-infiltrating Tregs showed the greatest overlap with tumor naive CD4+ T cells, followed by blood naive CD4+ T cells. The larger-cohort validation was restricted to a single TCR beta V-J rearrangement rather than whole repertoires.

Full-length TCR variable regions were amplified by 5' RACE PCR with constant-region reverse primers, followed by semi-nested PCR with Nested Universal Primer A. Using the ReliaPrep RNA Cell Miniprep System, total RNA was extracted, and the SMARTer RACE 5'/3' Kit was then used to reverse transcribe the RNA into 5'RACE-ready cDNA. An Illumina MiSeq was used to sequence the full-length TCR alpha and beta libraries, which had been barcoded with multiplex adaptors. As for the authors' bioinformatics: For each of nine subset-tissue groups, sequencing data from the five patients were pooled, and the groups were compared by unsupervised clustering of TCR gene usage. The Morisita-Horn index was used to calculate repertoire similarity, with shared sequences weighted by how much each contributed to each repertoire. Through fastp at Q25 and MiXCR, TCRdb rebuilt clones from the public reads, retaining in-frame beta chains. CDR3 protein sequences are deduplicated, and each keeps its most common genes and DNA. TCRdb, not the authors, supplied the V and J calls. Within this sample are approximately 60,000 distinct CDR3 sequences, with about 22% of them counted one time only. The ten largest account for about 3% of the sample.

The memory CD4+ T cell population was isolated based on a CD4+CD45RO+CD25- phenotype. Tregs, naive and memory CD4+ T cells from tumor, blood and ipsilateral draining lymph nodes of a few breast cancer patients underwent full-length TCR alpha and beta sequencing. Tumor tissue, along with lymph nodes from ipsilateral axillary dissection, was perfused with PBS, minced, and then digested using collagenase I and hyaluronidase. Ficoll density gradient centrifugation was used to isolate mononuclear cells from either lymph nodes or 45 to 65 ml of peripheral blood. A purity exceeding 90% was confirmed by FACS for the sorted cell populations. Based on the germline V gene, the CDR1 and CDR2 sequences are SGHRS and YFSETQ. Including the terminal cysteine and phenylalanine, the CDR3 comprises 14 residues. The sequence is cut down to CDR3 DNA, 42 bases in frame from base 1. Trimming removed 0 bases from V and 5 bases from J, leaving 12 bases between the germline ends.

The chain couples TRBV5-1 to TRBJ2-7; a tentative D match to TRBD1 spans 5 bases. The TCR originated in a female donor with breast cancer. Sequenced material: memory CD4+ T cells sorted from a lymph node. Reading the label with the study, this specimen's cell subset or site is: memory CD4+ T cells, CD4+CD45RO+CD25-. The nucleotide sequence reads TGCGCCAGCAGCTTGGCCGGCAGGGCGGACGAGCAGTACTTC. It translates to CASSLAGRADEQYF.